This TCR beta chain was captured by sequencing in a study of blood T cell repertoires in COVID-19. The overall study: Samples of COVID-19 (acute and convalescent) were obtained from the United States, Italy and Spain.

Trimming left V 3 bases short and J 0 bases short, with 9 bases between. The CDR3 spans 14 residues. The germline V gene has CDR1 SGDLS and CDR2 YYNGEE. Only in-frame clones appear in the TCRdb table, and some are missing; sequencing was by immunoSEQ multiplex PCR. The sample carries 250,000 to 350,000 clones, roughly 80% recorded once. This clonotype originated in a human donor with COVID-19, enrolled during active disease. The donor label of this sample is uncertain. The J gene is TRBJ2-5, the V gene TRBV9; D unresolved. The source material was peripheral blood. The CDR3 DNA reads as TGTGCCAGCAGCGGGAGCCTGTACCAAGAGACCCAGTACTTC. The encoded protein is CASSGSLYQETQYF.